The rows below give T cell receptor beta chains drawn from one sample of a study of cytomegalovirus exposure and HLA in healthy donors. The method was immunoSEQ multiplex PCR; TCRdb's version includes in-frame clones alone and lacks a portion of them. The sample has 210,000 or so clones; around 80% are singletons. What was sequenced was PBMCs. The receptors originated from a boy aged 5-17 years in good health and CMV-seronegative. Both conserved end residues are trimmed from each CDR3. Each record gives: V gene, CDR3 protein.

v_gene: TRBV19
CDR3aa: ATATDLIYNEQF

v_gene: TRBV2
CDR3aa: ATGGTAIATNEKLF

v_gene: TRBV18
CDR3aa: ASSPLSAGESREQF

v_gene: TRBV30
CDR3aa: AWTTSPSYNEQF

v_gene: TRBV7-2
CDR3aa: ASSLANREYGYT

v_gene: TRBV6-6
CDR3aa: ASSYIGQGRRNTIY

v_gene: TRBV15
CDR3aa: ATSRDLGQLNSPLH

v_gene: TRBV25-1
CDR3aa: ASSGQGISPLH

v_gene: TRBV5-1
CDR3aa: ASRGDRGTEQY

v_gene: TRBV11-2
CDR3aa: ASSLDPFTDTQY

v_gene: TRBV12-5
CDR3aa: ASGLVLGHSEQY

v_gene: TRBV9
CDR3aa: ASSVASGGQDTQY

v_gene: TRBV19
CDR3aa: ASSILQGQAF

v_gene: TRBV5-1
CDR3aa: ASSATGEYGYT

v_gene: TRBV7-2
CDR3aa: ASSLDRAHGYT

v_gene: TRBV6-5
CDR3aa: ASSRTGTSYGYT

v_gene: TRBV19
CDR3aa: ASRAGQGKTEAF

v_gene: TRBV9
CDR3aa: ASADDSGGAYEQY

v_gene: TRBV9
CDR3aa: ASSNRERTEAF

v_gene: TRBV5-1
CDR3aa: ASSLGGGTDTQY

v_gene: TRBV4-2
CDR3aa: ASSRDRAYEQY

v_gene: TRBV30
CDR3aa: ACNTGTGGFRSYEQY

v_gene: TRBV6-5
CDR3aa: ASRVPGLETQY

v_gene: TRBV5-6
CDR3aa: ASSLQQGTVQY

v_gene: TRBV5-5
CDR3aa: ASSPGQGISSYEQY

v_gene: TRBV5-1
CDR3aa: ASSLTGQGTSGANVLT

v_gene: TRBV2
CDR3aa: ASSAIGGYSNQPQH

v_gene: TRBV2
CDR3aa: ASSRALSGEKLF

v_gene: TRBV19
CDR3aa: ASSGTSDNEQF

v_gene: TRBV2
CDR3aa: ASRELRGRGGYT

v_gene: TRBV2
CDR3aa: ASRGQGNTQY

v_gene: TRBV11-2
CDR3aa: ASSLDIREGRRNEQF

v_gene: TRBV6-5
CDR3aa: ASSYSRVVTGTQY

v_gene: TRBV11-3
CDR3aa: ASSLRGQSYEQY

v_gene: TRBV6-4
CDR3aa: ASRDRREGQPQH

v_gene: TRBV19
CDR3aa: ASLGSGDYEQY

v_gene: TRBV6-5
CDR3aa: ASSPGGYEQY

v_gene: TRBV4-1
CDR3aa: ASSQDGEDTEAF

v_gene: TRBV6-1
CDR3aa: ASSVTGSYGYT

v_gene: TRBV27
CDR3aa: ASGEPYEQY

v_gene: TRBV15
CDR3aa: ATSHLNTGELF

v_gene: TRBV2
CDR3aa: ASSEALPAGLGQPQH